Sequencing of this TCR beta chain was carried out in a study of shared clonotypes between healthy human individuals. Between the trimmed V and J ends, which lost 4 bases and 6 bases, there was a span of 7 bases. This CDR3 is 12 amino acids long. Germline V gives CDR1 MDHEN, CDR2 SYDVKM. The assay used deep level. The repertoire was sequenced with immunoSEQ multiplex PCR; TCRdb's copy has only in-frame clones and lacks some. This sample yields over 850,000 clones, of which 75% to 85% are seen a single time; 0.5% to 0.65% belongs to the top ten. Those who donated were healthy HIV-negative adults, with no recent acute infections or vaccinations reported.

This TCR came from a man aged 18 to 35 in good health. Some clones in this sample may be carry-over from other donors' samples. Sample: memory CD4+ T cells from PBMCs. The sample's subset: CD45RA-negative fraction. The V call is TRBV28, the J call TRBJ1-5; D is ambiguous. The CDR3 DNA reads TGTGCCAGCAGTTCGACGGTTCAGCCCCAGCATTTT. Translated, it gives CASSSTVQPQHF.